This T cell receptor beta chain was retrieved from a study of blood T cell repertoires in COVID-19. Libraries were prepared by immunoSEQ multiplex PCR; TCRdb keeps only in-frame clonotypes and omits some of them. The table shows 250,000 to 300,000 clones, with 70% to 90% occurring only once. V trimming: 4 bases; J trimming: 0 bases; junction bases outside the gene matches: 9. Germline lookup yields CDR1 LGHDT and CDR2 YNNKEL (reference sequence). The CDR3 contains 18 residues. The specimen sequenced was peripheral blood. The chain is built from TRBV3-1 (or the pseudogene TRBV3-2) and TRBJ2-2, with 9 bases matching TRBD2. This TCR derives from a man aged 55 to 70 who had recovered from COVID-19. For the CDR3, the DNA is TGTGCCAGCAGCCTTGGCCTTCTAGCGGGGACGAACACCGGGGAGCTGTTTTTT. The encoded protein is CASSLGLLAGTNTGELFF.